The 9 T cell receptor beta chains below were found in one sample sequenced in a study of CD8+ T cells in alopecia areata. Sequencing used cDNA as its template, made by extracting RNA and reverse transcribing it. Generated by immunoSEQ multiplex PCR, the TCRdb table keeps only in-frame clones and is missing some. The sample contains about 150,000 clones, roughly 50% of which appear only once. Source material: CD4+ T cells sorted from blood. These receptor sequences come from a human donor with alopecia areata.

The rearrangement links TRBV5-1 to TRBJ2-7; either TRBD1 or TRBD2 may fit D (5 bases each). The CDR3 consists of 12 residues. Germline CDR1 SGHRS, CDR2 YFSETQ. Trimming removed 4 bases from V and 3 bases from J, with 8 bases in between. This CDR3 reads CASSEGIYEQYF. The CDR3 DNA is TGCGCCAGCAGCGAGGGGATCTACGAGCAGTACTTC.

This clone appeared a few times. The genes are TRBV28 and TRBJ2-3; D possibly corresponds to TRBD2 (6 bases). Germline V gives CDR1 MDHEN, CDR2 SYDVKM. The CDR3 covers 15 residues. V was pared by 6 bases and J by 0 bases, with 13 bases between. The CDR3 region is CASSPAGLSTDTQYF. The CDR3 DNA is TGTGCCAGCAGCCCAGCGGGCCTCAGCACAGATACGCAGTATTTT. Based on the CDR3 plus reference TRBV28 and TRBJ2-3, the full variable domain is DVKVTQSSRYLVKRTGEKVFLECVQDMDHENMFWYRQDPGLGLRLIYFSYDVKMKEKGDIPEGYSVSREKKERFSLILESASTNQTSMYLCASSPAGLSTDTQYFGPGTRLTVL.

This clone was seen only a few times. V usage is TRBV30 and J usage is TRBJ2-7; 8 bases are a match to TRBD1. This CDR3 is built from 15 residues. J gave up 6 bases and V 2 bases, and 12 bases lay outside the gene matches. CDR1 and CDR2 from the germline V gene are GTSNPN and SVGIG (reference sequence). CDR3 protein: CAWSLTGTGPVEQYF. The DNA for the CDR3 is TGTGCCTGGAGTCTCACCGGGACAGGCCCAGTCGAGCAGTACTTC. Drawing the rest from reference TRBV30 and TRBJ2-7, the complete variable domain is SQTIHQWPATLVQPVGSPLSLECTVEGTSNPNLYWYRQAAGRGLQLLFYSVGIGQISSEVPQNLSASRPQDRQFILSSKKLLLSDSGFYLCAWSLTGTGPVEQYFGPGTRLTVT.

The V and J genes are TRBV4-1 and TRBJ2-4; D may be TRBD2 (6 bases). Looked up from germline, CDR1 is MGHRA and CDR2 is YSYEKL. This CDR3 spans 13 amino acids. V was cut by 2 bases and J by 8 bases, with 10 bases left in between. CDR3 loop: CASSQSLADIQYF. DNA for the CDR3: TGCGCCAGCAGCCAATCACTAGCAGACATTCAGTACTTC.

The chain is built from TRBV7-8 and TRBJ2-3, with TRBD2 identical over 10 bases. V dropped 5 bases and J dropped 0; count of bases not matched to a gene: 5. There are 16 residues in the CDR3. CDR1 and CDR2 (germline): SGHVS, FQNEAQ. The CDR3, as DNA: TGTGCCAGCAGCACCTCTAGCGGGAGTAGCACAGATACGCAGTATTTT. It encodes CASSTSSGSSTDTQYF.

Written as DNA, the CDR3 is TGTGCCAGCTCTTCCCTCGTTCGGCTAGCGGGAGGGCCGACTAGATACGAGCAGTACTTC. Translating it yields CASSSLVRLAGGPTRYEQYF. This sequence joins TRBV28 and TRBJ2-7; the match to TRBD2 covers 12 bases. V was clipped by 8 bases and J by 4 bases; unmatched bases: 24. This CDR3 has 20 residues. CDR1 MDHEN and CDR2 SYDVKM come from the germline V gene.

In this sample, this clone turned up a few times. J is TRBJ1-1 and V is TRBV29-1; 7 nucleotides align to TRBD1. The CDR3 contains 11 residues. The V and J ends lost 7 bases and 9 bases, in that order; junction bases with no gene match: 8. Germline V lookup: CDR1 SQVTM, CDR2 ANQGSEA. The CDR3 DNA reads TGCAGCGGTGAGGACAGGCGTCAAGCTTTCTTT. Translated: CSGEDRRQAFF.

The CDR3 loop is CASSLDLGGYTF. The CDR3 coding sequence is TGCGCCAGCAGCTTGGATTTGGGGGGCTACACCTTC. The J gene is TRBJ1-2, the V gene TRBV5-1; D uncertain. The germline V gene encodes CDR1 SGHRS and CDR2 YFSETQ. V was pared by 0 bases and J by 8 bases, with 8 bases between. The CDR3 loop spans 12 amino acids.

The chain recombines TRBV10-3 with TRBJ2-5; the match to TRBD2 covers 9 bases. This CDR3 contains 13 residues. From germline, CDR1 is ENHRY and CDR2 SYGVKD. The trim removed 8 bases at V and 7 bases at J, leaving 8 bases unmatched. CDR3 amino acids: CAIAGGAGATQYF. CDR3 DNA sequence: TGTGCCATCGCGGGAGGGGCCGGGGCGACCCAGTACTTC.